This T cell receptor beta chain was sequenced in a study of monozygotic twins with inflammatory bowel disease. Study-wide points: Differences in immunosuppressive treatment may have been a source of added variability in patient repertoires. Lower TCRbeta diversity (inverse Simpson) was seen in IBD patients than in healthy co-twins.

This CDR3 spans 17 amino acids. The germline V gene has CDR1 SGHKS and CDR2 YYEKEE (reference sequence). Without any T cell sorting, total RNA was isolated from whole blood. For this clonotype: Its antigen is as yet unknown.

TCRdb re-called the 5' RACE reads; one entry per CDR3 protein, DNA not given. Its table lists about 450,000 distinct CDR3 sequences. The receptor's source is a human donor with ulcerative colitis or Crohn's disease, or a healthy co-twin of an affected twin (not recorded which). The V gene is TRBV5-5, the J gene TRBJ1-6. Specimen: blood. The CDR3 region is CASSLLTGSSYNSPLHF. The whole variable domain, remainder taken from reference TRBV5-5 and TRBJ1-6, is DAGVTQSPTHLIKTRGQQVTLRCSPISGHKSVSWYQQVLGQGPQFIFQYYEKEERGRGNFPDRFSARQFPNYSSELNVNALLLGDSALYLCASSLLTGSSYNSPLHFGNGTRLTVT.